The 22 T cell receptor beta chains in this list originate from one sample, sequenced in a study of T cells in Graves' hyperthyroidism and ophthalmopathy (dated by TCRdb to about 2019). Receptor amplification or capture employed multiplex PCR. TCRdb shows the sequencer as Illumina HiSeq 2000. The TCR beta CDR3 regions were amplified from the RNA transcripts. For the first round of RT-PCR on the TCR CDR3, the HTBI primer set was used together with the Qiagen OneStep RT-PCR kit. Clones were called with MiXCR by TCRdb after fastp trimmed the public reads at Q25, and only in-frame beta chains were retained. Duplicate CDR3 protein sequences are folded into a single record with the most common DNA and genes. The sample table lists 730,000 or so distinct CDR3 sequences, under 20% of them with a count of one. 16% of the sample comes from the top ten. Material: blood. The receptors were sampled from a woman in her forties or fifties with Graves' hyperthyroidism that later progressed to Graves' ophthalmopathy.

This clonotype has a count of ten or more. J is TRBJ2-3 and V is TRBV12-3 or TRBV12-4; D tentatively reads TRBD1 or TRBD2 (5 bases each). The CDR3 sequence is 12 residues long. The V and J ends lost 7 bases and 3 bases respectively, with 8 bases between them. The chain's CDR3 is CASNGGTDTQYF. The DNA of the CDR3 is TGTGCCAGCAATGGGGGTACAGATACGCAGTATTTT.

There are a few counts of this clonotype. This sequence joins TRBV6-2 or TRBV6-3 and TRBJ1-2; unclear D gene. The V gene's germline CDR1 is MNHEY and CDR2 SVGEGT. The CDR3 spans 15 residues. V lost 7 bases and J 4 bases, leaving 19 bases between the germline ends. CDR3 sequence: CASNDGEAGLYGYTF. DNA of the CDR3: TGTGCCAGCAACGATGGGGAGGCCGGACTCTATGGCTACACCTTC.

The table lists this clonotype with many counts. CDR3: CASSFHGLAGGQETQYF. The CDR3 DNA reads TGTGCCAGCAGTTTCCACGGACTAGCGGGGGGACAAGAGACCCAGTACTTC. V gene TRBV27 combines with J gene TRBJ2-5, with TRBD2 matching over 14 bases. Germline V CDR1 and CDR2: MNHEY, SMNVEV (reference sequence). V trimming: 3 bases; J trimming: 2 bases; junction bases outside the gene matches: 5. The CDR3 is 17 amino acids.

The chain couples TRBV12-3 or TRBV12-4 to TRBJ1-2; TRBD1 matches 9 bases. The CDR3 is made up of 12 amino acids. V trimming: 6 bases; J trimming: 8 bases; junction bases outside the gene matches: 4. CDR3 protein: CASRRQGEGYTF. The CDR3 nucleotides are TGTGCCAGCAGACGACAGGGGGAAGGCTACACCTTC.

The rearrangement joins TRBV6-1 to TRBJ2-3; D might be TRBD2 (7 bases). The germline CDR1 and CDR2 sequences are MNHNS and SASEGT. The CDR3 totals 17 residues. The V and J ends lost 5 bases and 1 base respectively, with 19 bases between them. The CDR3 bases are TGTGCCAGCAGTAGGGGGGGAGCGGGCCGGGGCACAGATACGCAGTATTTT. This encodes CASSRGGAGRGTDTQYF.

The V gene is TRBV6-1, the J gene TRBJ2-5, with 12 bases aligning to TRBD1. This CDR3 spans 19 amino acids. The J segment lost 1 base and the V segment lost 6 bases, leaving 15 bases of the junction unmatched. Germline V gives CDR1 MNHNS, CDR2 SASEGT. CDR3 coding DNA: TGTGCCAGCAGGGGCACCAGGGGACAGGGGGCTTCCCCCCAAGAGACCCAGTACTTC. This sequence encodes CASRGTRGQGASPQETQYF.

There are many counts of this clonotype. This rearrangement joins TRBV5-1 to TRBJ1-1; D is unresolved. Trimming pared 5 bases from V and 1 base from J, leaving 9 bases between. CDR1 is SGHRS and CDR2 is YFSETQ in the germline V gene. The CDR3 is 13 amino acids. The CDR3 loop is CASRAVRNTEAFF. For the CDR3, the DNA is TGCGCCAGCAGGGCGGTCAGGAACACTGAAGCTTTCTTT.

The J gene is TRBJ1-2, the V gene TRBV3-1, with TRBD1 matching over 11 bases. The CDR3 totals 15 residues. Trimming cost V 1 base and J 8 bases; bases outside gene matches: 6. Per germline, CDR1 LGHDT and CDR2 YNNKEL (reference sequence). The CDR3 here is CASSQGWTGGRGYTF. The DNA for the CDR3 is TGTGCCAGCAGCCAAGGTTGGACAGGGGGCAGGGGCTACACCTTC.

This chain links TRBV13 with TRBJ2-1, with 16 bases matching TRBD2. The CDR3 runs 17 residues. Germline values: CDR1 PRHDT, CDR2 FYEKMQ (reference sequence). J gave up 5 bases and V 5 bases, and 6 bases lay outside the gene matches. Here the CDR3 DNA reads TGTGCCAGCAGCCAGGGACTAGCGGGGGGGCGGGACAATGAGCAGTTCTTC. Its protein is CASSQGLAGGRDNEQFF.

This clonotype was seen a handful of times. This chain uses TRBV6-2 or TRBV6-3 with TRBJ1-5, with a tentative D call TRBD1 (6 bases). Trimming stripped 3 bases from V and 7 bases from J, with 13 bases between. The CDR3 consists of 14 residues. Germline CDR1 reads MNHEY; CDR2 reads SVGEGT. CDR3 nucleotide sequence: TGTGCCAGCAGTTATCAGGGGATTAAACAGCCCCAGCATTTT. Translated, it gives CASSYQGIKQPQHF.

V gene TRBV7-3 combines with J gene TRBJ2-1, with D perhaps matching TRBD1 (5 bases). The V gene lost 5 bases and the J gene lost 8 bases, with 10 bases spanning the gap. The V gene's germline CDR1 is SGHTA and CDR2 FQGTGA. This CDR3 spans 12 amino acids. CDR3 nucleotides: TGTGCCAGCAGCCAAGACAGCCATGAGCAGTTCTTC. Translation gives CASSQDSHEQFF.

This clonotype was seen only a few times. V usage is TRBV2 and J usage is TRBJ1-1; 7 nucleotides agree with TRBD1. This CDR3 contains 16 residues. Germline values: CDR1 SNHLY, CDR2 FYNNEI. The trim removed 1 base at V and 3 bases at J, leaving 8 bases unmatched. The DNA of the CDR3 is TGTGCCAGCAGTGAAGGTCAGGGGGAAGCGGACACTGAAGCTTTCTTT. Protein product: CASSEGQGEADTEAFF.

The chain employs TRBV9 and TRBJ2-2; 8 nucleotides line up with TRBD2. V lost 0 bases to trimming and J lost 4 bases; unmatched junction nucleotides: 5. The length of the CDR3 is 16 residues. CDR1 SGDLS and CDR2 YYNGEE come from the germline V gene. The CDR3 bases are TGTGCCAGCAGCGTAGTCCCGGGAGGGTCCACCGGGGAGCTGTTTTTT. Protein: CASSVVPGGSTGELFF. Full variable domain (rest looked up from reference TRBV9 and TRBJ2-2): DSGVTQTPKHLITATGQRVTLRCSPRSGDLSVYWYQQSLDQGLQFLIQYYNGEERAKGNILERFSAQQFPDLHSELNLSSLELGDSALYFCASSVVPGGSTGELFFGEGSRLTVL.

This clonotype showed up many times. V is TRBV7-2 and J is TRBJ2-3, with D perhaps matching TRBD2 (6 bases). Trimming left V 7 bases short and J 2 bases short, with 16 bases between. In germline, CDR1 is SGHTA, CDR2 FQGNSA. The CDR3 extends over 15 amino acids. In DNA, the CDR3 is TGTGCCAGCACCTGGGGCGGGGAGGACACAGATACGCAGTATTTT. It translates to CASTWGGEDTDTQYF.

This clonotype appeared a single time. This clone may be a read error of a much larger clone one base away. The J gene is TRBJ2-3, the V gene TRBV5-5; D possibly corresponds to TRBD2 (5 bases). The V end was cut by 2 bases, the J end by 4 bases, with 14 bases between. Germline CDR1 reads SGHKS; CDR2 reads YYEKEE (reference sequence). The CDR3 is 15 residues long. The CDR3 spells CASSFRRGNADTQYF. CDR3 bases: TGTGCCAGCAGCTTTCGACGGGGAAACGCAGATACGCAGTATTTT.

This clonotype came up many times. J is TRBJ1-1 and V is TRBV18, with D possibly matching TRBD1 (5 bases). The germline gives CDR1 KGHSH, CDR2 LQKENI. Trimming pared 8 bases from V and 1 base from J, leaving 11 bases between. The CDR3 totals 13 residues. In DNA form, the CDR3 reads TGTGCCAGCGGGCGGGGGAGGAACACTGAAGCTTTCTTT. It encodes CASGRGRNTEAFF.

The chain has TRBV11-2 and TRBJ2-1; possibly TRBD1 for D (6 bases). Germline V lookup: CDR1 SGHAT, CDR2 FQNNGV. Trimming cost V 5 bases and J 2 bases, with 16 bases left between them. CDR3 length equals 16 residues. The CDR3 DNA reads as TGTGCCAGCAGCCCATCCGGACAGATAACCTACAATGAGCAGTTCTTC. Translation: CASSPSGQITYNEQFF.

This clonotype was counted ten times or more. As DNA, the CDR3 is TGCGCCAGCAGCCTGGACAGACAGGGGGCGGCTGGAAACACCATATATTTT. It yields the protein CASSLDRQGAAGNTIYF. This sequence joins TRBV5-1 and TRBJ1-3; TRBD1 matches 10 bases. V dropped 4 bases and J dropped 2; count of bases not matched to a gene: 9. The CDR3 is 17 amino acids. Germline CDR1 SGHRS, CDR2 YFSETQ.

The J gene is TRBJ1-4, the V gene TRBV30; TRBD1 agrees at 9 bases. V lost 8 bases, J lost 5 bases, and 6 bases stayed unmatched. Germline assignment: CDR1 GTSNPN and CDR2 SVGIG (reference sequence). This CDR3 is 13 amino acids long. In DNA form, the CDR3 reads TGTGCCGGAACCGGGACAGGGAATGAAAAACTGTTTTTT. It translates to CAGTGTGNEKLFF.

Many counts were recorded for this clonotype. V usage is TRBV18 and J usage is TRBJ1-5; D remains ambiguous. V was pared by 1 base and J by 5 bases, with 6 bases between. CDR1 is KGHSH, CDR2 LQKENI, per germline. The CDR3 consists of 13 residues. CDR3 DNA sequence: TGTGCCAGCTCACCACAGGCGGATCAGCCCCAGCATTTT. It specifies CASSPQADQPQHF. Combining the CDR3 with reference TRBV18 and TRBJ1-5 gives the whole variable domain NAGVMQNPRHLVRRRGQEARLRCSPMKGHSHVYWYRQLPEEGLKFMVYLQKENIIDESGMPKERFSAEFPKEGPSILRIQQVVRGDSAAYFCASSPQADQPQHFGDGTRLSIL.

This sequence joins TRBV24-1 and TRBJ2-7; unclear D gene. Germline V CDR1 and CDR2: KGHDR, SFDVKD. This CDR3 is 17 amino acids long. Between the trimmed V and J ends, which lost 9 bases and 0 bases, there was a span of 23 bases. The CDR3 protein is CATEVRQAPLSSYEQYF. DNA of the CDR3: TGTGCCACCGAAGTACGGCAGGCCCCCTTATCCTCCTACGAGCAGTACTTC.

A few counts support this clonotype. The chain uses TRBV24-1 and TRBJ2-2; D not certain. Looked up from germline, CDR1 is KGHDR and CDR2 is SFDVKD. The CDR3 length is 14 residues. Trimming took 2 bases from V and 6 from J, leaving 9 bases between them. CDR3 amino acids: CATSDSGAAGELFF. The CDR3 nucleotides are TGTGCCACCAGTGATTCAGGAGCCGCCGGGGAGCTGTTTTTT.